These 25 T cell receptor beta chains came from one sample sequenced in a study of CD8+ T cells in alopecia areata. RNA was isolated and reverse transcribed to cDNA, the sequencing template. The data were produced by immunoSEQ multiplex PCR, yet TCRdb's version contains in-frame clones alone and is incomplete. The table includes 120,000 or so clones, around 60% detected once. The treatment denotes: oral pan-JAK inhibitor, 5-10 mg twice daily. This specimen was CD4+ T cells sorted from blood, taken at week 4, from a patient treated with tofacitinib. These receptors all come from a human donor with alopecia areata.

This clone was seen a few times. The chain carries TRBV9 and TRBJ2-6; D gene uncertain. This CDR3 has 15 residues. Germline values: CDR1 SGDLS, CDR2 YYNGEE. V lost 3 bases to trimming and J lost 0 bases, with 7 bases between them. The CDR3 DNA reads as TGTGCCAGCAGCGCACAGAGCTCTGGGGCCAACGTCCTGACTTTC. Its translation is CASSAQSSGANVLTF.

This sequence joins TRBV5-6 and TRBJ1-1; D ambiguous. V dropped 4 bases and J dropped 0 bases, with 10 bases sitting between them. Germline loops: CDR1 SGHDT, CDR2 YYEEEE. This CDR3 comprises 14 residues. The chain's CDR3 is CASSPRVLNTEAFF. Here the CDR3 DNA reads TGTGCCAGCAGCCCACGCGTGTTGAACACTGAAGCTTTCTTT.

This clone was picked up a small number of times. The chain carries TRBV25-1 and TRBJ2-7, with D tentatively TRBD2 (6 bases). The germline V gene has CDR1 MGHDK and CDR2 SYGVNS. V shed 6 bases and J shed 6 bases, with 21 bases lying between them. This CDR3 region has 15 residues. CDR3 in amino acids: CASSARGEVSSEQYF. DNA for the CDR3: TGTGCCAGCAGCGCTCGAGGGGAGGTGTCGTCCGAGCAGTACTTC.

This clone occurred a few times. CDR3 nucleotides: TGTGCCAGCGGGGGGCTAGCGGGAGCCTACAATGAGCAGTTCTTC. This sequence encodes CASGGLAGAYNEQFF. The rearrangement links TRBV27 to TRBJ2-1; 10 bases fit TRBD2. Losses at the gene ends were 8 bases for V and 2 bases for J; bases not matched to a gene: 6. This CDR3 is built from 15 residues. Germline values: CDR1 MNHEY, CDR2 SMNVEV (reference sequence).

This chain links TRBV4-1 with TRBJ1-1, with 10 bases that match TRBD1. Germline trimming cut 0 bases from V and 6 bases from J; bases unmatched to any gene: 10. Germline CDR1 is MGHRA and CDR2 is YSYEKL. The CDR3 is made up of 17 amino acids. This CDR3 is CASSQDRRGQGFSEAFF. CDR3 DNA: TGCGCCAGCAGCCAAGATCGGCGGGGACAGGGGTTTTCTGAAGCTTTCTTT.

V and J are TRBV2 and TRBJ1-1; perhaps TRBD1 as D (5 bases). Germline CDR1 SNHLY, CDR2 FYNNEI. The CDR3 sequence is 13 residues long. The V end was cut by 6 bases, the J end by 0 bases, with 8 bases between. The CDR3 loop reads CASRRGMNTEAFF. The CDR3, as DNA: TGTGCCAGCAGAAGGGGCATGAACACTGAAGCTTTCTTT.

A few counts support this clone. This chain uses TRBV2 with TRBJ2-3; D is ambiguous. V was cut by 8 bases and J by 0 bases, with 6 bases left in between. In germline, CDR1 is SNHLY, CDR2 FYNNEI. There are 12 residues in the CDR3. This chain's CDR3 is CASAASTDTQYF. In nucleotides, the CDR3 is TGTGCCAGCGCGGCTAGCACAGATACGCAGTATTTT.

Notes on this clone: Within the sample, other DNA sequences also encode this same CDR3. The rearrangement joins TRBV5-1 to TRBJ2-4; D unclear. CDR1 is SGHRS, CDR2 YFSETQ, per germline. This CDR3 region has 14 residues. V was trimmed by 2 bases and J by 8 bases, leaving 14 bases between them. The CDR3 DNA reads TGCGCCAGCAGCTTAGGAGCCCCAAAGGACATTCAGTACTTC. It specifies CASSLGAPKDIQYF.

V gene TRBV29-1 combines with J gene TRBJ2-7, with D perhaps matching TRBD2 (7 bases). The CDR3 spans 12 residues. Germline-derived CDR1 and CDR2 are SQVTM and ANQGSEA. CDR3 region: CRERGHNYEQYF. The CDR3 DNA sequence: TGCAGGGAGCGGGGACATAACTACGAGCAGTACTTC.

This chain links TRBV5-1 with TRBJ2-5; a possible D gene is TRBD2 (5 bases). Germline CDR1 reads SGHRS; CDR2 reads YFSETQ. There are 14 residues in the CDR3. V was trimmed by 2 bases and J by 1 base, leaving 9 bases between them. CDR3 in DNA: TGCGCCAGCAGCTTCGGGGTATTCCAAGAGACCCAGTACTTC. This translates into CASSFGVFQETQYF.

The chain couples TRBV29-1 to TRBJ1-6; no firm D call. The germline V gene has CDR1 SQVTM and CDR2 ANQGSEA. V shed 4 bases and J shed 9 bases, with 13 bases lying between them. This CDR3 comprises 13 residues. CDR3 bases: TGCAGCGTTGGAGAGGATTGGGGTTCACCCCTCCACTTT. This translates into CSVGEDWGSPLHF.

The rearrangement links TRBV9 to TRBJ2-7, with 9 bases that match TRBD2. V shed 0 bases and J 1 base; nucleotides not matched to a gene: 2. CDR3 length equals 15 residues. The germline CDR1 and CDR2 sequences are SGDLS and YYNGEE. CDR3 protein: CASSVVLAGSYEQYF. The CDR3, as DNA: TGTGCCAGCAGCGTAGTTCTAGCGGGATCCTACGAGCAGTACTTC.

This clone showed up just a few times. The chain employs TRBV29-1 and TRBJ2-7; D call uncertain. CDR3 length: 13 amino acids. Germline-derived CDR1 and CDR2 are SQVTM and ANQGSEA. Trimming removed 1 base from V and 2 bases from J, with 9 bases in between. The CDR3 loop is CSVEGRKAYEQYF. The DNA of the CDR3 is TGCAGCGTTGAAGGGCGGAAAGCCTACGAGCAGTACTTC.

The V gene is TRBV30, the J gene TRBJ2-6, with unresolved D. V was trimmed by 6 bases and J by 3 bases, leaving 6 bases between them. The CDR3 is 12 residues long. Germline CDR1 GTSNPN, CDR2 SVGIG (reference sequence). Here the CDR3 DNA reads TGTGCCTGTCTTCGTGGGGCCAACGTCCTGACTTTC. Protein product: CACLRGANVLTF.

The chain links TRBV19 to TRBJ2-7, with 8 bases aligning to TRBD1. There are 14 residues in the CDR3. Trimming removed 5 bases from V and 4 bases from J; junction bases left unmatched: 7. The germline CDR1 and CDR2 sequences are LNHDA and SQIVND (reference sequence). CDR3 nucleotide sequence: TGTGCCAGTAGTCGCGGACAGGGAAGGTACGAGCAGTACTTC. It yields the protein CASSRGQGRYEQYF. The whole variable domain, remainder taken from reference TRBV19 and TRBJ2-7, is DGGITQSPKYLFRKEGQNVTLSCEQNLNHDAMYWYRQDPGQGLRLIYYSQIVNDFQKGDIAEGYSVSREKKESFPLTVTSAQKNPTAFYLCASSRGQGRYEQYFGPGTRLTVT.

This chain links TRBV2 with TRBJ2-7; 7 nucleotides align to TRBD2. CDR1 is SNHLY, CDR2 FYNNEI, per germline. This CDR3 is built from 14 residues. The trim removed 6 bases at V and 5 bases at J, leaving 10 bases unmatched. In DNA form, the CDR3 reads TGTGCCAGCAGATCATACGGGGGGACCAACGAGCAGTACTTC. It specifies CASRSYGGTNEQYF.

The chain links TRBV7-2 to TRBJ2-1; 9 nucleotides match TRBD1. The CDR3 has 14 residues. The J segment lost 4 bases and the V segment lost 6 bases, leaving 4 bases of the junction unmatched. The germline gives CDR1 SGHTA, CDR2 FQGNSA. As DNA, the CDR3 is TGTGCCAGCAGTCGGGACAGGGCTTACAATGAGCAGTTCTTC. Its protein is CASSRDRAYNEQFF.

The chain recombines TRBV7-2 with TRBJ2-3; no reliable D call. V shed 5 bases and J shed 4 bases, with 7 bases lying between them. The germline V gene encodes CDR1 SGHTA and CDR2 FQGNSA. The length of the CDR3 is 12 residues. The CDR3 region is CASSKVADTQYF. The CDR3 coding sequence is TGTGCCAGCAGCAAAGTGGCAGATACGCAGTATTTT.

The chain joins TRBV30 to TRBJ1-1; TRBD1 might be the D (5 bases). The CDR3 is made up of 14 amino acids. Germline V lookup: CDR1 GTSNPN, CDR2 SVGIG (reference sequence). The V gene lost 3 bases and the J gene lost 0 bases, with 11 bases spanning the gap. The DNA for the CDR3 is TGTGCCTGGAGGACGGGACTTCTGAACACTGAAGCTTTCTTT. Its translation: CAWRTGLLNTEAFF. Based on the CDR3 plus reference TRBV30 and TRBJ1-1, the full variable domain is SQTIHQWPATLVQPVGSPLSLECTVEGTSNPNLYWYRQAAGRGLQLLFYSVGIGQISSEVPQNLSASRPQDRQFILSSKKLLLSDSGFYLCAWRTGLLNTEAFFGQGTRLTVV.

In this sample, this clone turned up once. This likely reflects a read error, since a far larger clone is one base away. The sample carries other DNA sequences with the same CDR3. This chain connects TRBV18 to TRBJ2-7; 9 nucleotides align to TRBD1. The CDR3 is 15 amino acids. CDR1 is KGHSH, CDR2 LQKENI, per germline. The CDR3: CASSPDGTGSYEQYF. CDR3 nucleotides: TGTGCCAGCTCACCAGACGGGACAGGGTCCTACGAACAGTACTTC.

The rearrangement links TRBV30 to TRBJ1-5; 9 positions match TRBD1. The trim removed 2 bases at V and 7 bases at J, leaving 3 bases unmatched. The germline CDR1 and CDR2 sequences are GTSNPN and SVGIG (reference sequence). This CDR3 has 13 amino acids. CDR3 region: CAWSTGGQQPQHF. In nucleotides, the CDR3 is TGTGCCTGGAGTACAGGGGGCCAACAGCCCCAGCATTTT. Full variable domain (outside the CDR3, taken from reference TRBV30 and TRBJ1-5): SQTIHQWPATLVQPVGSPLSLECTVEGTSNPNLYWYRQAAGRGLQLLFYSVGIGQISSEVPQNLSASRPQDRQFILSSKKLLLSDSGFYLCAWSTGGQQPQHFGDGTRLSIL.

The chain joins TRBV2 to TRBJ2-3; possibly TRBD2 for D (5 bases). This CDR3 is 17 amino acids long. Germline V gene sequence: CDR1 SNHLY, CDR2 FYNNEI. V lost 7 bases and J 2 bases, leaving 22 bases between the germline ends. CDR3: CASTPGYRVRDTDTQYF. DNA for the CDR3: TGTGCCAGCACCCCGGGCTATAGGGTTCGGGACACAGATACGCAGTATTTT.

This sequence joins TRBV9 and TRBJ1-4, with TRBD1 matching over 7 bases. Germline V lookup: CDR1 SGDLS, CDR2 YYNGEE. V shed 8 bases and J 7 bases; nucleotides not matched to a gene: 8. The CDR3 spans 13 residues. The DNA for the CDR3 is TGTGCCAGACAGGGGTGGATAGGTGAAAAACTGTTTTTT. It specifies CARQGWIGEKLFF. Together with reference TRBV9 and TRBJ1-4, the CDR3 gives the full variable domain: DSGVTQTPKHLITATGQRVTLRCSPRSGDLSVYWYQQSLDQGLQFLIQYYNGEERAKGNILERFSAQQFPDLHSELNLSSLELGDSALYFCARQGWIGEKLFFGSGTQLSVL.

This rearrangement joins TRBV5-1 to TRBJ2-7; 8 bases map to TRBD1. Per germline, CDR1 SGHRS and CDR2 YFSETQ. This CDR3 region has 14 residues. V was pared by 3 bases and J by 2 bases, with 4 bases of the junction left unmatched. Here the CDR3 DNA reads TGCGCCAGCAGCTCTGGACAGGGTCCCTACGAGCAGTACTTC. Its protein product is CASSSGQGPYEQYF.

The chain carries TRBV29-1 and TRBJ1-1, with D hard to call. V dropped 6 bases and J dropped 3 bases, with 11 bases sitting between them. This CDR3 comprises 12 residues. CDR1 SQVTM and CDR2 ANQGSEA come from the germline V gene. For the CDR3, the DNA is TGCAGCGTCTCAGACGGCCACACTGAAGCTTTCTTT. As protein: CSVSDGHTEAFF.